Each of the 6 T cell receptor beta chains below was sequenced from the same sample in a study of PD-1 blockade in mismatch repair-deficient tumors. Libraries were prepared by immunoSEQ multiplex PCR; TCRdb keeps only in-frame clonotypes and omits some of them. This sample has about 22,000 clones, with approximately 84% found just once. The sequenced sample was peripheral blood, obtained 2 weeks after starting pembrolizumab. These receptors all stem from an adult with mismatch repair-deficient cancer.

By sample fraction, this clone is medium-sized. The V call is TRBV6-1, the J call TRBJ1-5, with D unclear. Germline V gives CDR1 MNHNS, CDR2 SASEGT. The CDR3 covers 15 residues. With 5 bases removed from V and 4 bases from J, the gap between germline ends came to 15 bases. The CDR3 region is CASSTRGEGNQPQHF. CDR3 sequence (DNA): TGTGCCAGCAGTACCCGAGGAGAGGGAAATCAGCCCCAGCATTTT.

This rearrangement joins TRBV4-1 to TRBJ2-2; tentative D call: TRBD2 (6 bases). The V end lost 11 bases, the J end lost 2 bases, and 15 bases lay between the germline ends. Germline CDR1 is MGHRA and CDR2 is YSYEKL. The CDR3 extends over 14 amino acids. The CDR3 loop reads CAGRRALNTGELFF. DNA for the CDR3: TGCGCCGGCCGGAGGGCCTTAAACACCGGGGAGCTGTTTTTT.

The rearrangement links TRBV11-3 to TRBJ2-7, with D possibly matching TRBD2 (6 bases). The V gene lost 2 bases and the J gene lost 3 bases, with 14 bases spanning the gap. Germline assignment: CDR1 SGHNT and CDR2 YENEEA. This CDR3 is 15 amino acids long. CDR3 sequence reads: CASSLQSGPYYEQYF. The CDR3, as DNA: TGTGCCAGCAGCTTACAGAGCGGGCCATACTACGAGCAGTACTTC.

In this sample, this clone turned up once. This chain uses TRBV5-1 with TRBJ2-3, with D possibly TRBD2 on 5 matching bases. From germline, CDR1 is SGHRS and CDR2 YFSETQ. V lost 0 bases and J lost 5, with 16 bases in between. The CDR3 covers 16 residues. CDR3 sequence (DNA): TGCGCCAGCAGCTTGGGCCATCCTACAAGCGGAGATACGCAGTATTTT. Its protein is CASSLGHPTSGDTQYF.

DNA for the CDR3: TGTGCCAGCAAGACATTCGGGACAATGTTCAATGAGCAGTTCTTC. Amino acid sequence: CASKTFGTMFNEQFF. The rearrangement links TRBV30 to TRBJ2-1, with D perhaps TRBD1 (6 bases). Per the germline V gene, CDR1 is GTSNPN and CDR2 is SVGIG (reference sequence). V lost 8 bases to trimming and J lost 6 bases, with 23 bases between them. The CDR3 has 15 amino acids.

The rearrangement joins TRBV7-9 to TRBJ1-2; 8 bases map to TRBD1. This CDR3 spans 14 amino acids. Germline V gives CDR1 SEHNR, CDR2 FQNEAQ (reference sequence). After removal of 4 bases from V and 4 bases from J, the junction contained 5 bases not matched to a gene. For the CDR3, the DNA is TGTGCCAGCAGCTCCTCGGACAGGGTCTATGGCTACACCTTC. This translates into CASSSSDRVYGYTF.